This T cell receptor (beta chain) came from a study of beta chain features in type 1 diabetes. Study details: Researchers looked at 85 million to 110 million sorted cells across all samples. Study-wide points: Significant though moderate, a shortening of TCRB CDR3s appeared in all four CD4+ subsets of Type 1 diabetes patients.

Since all of the isolated RNA was reverse transcribed, expressed TCRB transcripts were what got sequenced. The table came from immunoSEQ multiplex PCR; TCRdb's copy has only in-frame clones and leaves some out. The sample shows around 690,000 clones, approximately 13% of them seen only once. As to this clone: The antigen is undetermined.

The CDR3 contains 15 residues. The V gene lost 2 bases and the J gene lost 5 bases, with 15 bases spanning the gap. CDR1 and CDR2 from the germline V gene are LNHNV and YYDKDF (reference sequence). The chain links TRBV15 to TRBJ2-5; D is perhaps TRBD2 (5 bases). The receptor was isolated from a man aged 25-45 years with type 1 diabetes. Specimen: naive CD4+ T cells from blood. The CDR3 spells CATSRRGLLGETQYF. CDR3 nucleotides: TGTGCCACCAGCAGACGGGGTTTATTAGGGGAGACCCAGTACTTC.